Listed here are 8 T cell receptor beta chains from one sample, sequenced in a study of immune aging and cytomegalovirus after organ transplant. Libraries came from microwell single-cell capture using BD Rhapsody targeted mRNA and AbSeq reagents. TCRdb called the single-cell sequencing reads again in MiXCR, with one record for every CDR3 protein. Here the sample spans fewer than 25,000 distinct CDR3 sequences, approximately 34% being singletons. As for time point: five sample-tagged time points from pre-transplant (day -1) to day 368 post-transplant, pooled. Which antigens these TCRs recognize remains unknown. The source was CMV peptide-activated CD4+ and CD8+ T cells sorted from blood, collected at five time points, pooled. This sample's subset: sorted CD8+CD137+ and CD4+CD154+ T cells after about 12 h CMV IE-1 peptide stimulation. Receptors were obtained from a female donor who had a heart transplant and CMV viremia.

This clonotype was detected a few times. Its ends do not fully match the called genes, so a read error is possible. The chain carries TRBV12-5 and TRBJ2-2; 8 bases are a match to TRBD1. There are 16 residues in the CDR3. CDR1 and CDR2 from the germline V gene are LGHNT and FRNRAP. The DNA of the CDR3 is TGTGCTAGTGCTTTGAGGCCAGGGGGCATTACCGGGGAGCTGTTTTTT. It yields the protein CASALRPGGITGELFF.

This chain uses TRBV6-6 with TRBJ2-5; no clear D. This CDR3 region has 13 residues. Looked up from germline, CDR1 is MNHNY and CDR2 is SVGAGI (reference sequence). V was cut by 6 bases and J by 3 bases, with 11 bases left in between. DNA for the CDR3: TGTGCCAGCAGCCCCGGACGGAAAGAGACCCAGTACTTC. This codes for CASSPGRKETQYF.

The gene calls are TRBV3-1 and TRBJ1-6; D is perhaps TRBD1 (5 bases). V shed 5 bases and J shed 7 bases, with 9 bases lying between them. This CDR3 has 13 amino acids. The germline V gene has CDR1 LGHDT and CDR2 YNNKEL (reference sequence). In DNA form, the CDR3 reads TGTGCCAGCAGCGCAGGGAACAATTCACCCCTCCACTTT. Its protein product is CASSAGNNSPLHF.

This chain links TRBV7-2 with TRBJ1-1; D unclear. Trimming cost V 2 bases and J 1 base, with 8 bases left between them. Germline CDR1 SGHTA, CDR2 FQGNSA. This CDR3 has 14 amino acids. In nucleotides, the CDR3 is TGTGCCAGCAGCTTACGGACGGGGAACACTGAAGCTTTCTTT. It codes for CASSLRTGNTEAFF. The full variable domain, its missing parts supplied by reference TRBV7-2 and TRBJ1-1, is GAGVSQSPSNKVTEKGKDVELRCDPISGHTALYWYRQSLGQGLEFLIYFQGNSAPDKSGLPSDRFSAERTGGSVSTLTIQRTQQEDSAVYLCASSLRTGNTEAFFGQGTRLTVV.

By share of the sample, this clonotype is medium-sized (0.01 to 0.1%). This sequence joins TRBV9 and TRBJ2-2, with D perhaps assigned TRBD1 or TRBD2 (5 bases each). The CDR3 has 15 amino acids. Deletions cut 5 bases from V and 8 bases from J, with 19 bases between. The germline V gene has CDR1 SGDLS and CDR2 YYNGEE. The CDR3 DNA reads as TGTGCCAGCAGTGGGGACGGCGAACGAGGAGGGGAGCTGTTTTTT. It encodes CASSGDGERGGELFF.

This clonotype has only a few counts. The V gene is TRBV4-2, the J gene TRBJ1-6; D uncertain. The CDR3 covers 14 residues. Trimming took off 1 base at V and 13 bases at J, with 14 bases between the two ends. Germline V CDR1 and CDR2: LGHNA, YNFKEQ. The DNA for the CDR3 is TGTGCCAGCAGCCAAGTTGGTGCACTAAACCCCCTCCACTTT. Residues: CASSQVGALNPLHF.

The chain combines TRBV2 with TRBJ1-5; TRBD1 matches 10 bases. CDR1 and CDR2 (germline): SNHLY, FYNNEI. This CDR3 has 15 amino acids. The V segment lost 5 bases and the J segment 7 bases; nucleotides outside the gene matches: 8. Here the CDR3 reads CASSTRDRGNQPQHF. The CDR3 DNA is TGTGCCAGCAGTACCCGGGACAGGGGTAACCAGCCCCAGCATTTT.

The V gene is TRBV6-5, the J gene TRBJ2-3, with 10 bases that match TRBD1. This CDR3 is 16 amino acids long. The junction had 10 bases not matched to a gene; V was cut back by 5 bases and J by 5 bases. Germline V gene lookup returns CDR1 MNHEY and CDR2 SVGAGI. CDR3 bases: TGTGCCAGCAGTCGTAGCTCGACAGGGGGCCAAGATACGCAGTATTTT. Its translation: CASSRSSTGGQDTQYF.